This T cell receptor beta chain was identified during a study of cytomegalovirus exposure and HLA in healthy donors. Study-wide results and caveats: The Asian-associated ancestry cluster reportedly had fewer N-insertions than the approximately 670-donor mean in a later analysis. In a later analysis, a missense DCLRE1C variant was linked to TCR beta V- and J-gene trimming.

Concerning this clone itself: Its specificity is unknown. Its ends do not fully match the called genes, so a read error is possible.

Healthy bone marrow donors supplied every sample. When sampled, the donors appeared nominally healthy, though they likely had unrecorded immune exposures. The CDR3 loop spans 17 amino acids. Germline CDR1 and CDR2: SEHNR and FQNEAQ (reference sequence). PCR involved 60 Vbeta and 13 Jbeta primers. TCRdb's table, derived via immunoSEQ multiplex PCR, lists solely in-frame clones and lacks some. The repertoire has roughly 67,000 clones, 60% to 80% of them found once; the top ten carry about 7.8%. The receptor was isolated from a man aged 55 to 70 in good health and CMV-seropositive. The sequenced material came from PBMCs. The chain joins TRBV7-9 to TRBJ2-7, with 11 bases aligning to TRBD2. The CDR3 DNA follows: TGTTCCAGCAGCAAACAAATAATAGCGGGGGGGCTTCTCGAGCAGTACTTC. Its translation is CSSSKQIIAGGLLEQYF.